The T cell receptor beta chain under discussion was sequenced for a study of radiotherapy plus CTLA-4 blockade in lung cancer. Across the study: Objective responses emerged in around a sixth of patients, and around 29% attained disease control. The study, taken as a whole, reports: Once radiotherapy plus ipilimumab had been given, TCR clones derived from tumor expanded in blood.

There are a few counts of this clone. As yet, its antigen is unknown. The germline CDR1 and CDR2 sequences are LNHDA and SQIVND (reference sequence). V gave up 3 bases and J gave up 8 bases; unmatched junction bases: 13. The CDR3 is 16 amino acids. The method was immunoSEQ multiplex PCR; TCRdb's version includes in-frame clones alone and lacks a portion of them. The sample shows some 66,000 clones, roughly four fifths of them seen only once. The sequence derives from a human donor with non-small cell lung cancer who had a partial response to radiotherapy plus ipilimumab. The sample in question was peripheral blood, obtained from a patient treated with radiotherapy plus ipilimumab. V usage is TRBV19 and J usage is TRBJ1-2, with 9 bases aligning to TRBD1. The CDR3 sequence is CASSILMPGQGNGYTF. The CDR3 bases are TGTGCCAGTAGTATCCTTATGCCGGGACAGGGTAACGGCTACACCTTC.